The T cell receptor (beta chain) under discussion was sequenced for a study of response to subunit inactivated influenza vaccine (dated by TCRdb to the late 2010s). Regarding the research as a whole: The study used deep quantitative T cell receptor repertoire profiling to track responses to a trivalent subunit inactivated influenza vaccine. Summary of the overall study and its limitations: It was suggested by the authors that each seasonal influenza vaccination may recruit only a limited number of new T cells.

The germline V gene specifies KGHSH as CDR1 and LQKENI as CDR2. V is clipped by 5 bases and J by 8 bases, and the sequence between their germline boundaries is 10 bases long. The CDR3 has 12 amino acids, counting the end cysteine and phenylalanine. The retained sequence is limited to the CDR3, 36 bases, with the frame set at the first base. In the case of this clonotype: Its antigen is still unknown. Base qualities are not recorded, but no much larger clone differs from it by a single base.

Receptor amplification or capture employed RT-PCR. Sequenced on an Illumina HiSeq 2500. The public reads were reanalyzed by TCRdb: fastp trimming at Q25, MiXCR alignment, in-frame beta chains only. Entries that share a CDR3 protein sequence are merged under the most common genes and DNA. The sample records about 540,000 distinct CDR3 sequences, 20% to 25% of which are singletons. The ten biggest clones cover around 2.8% of the sample. The data were also submitted as part of a second study, on T cells expressing NK-cell markers. The second paper states: TCR beta cDNA libraries were made by 5'RACE template switching that added a universal primer site and unique molecular identifiers. About eight donors provided sorted CD3+CD56+NKG2C+, CD3+CD56+NKG2C- and CD3+CD56-NKG2C+ T-cell subsets, whose TCR beta-chain repertoires were profiled. Seven of the eight sequenced donors were HCMV-seropositive and one was HCMV-seronegative. To restrict sorting to alphabetaTCR-expressing T cells, an anti-gammadeltaTCR antibody was added in several experiments. For several donors, the dominant CD3+CD56+NKG2C+ clonotypes were among the top 10 CD8+ clonotypes and accounted for roughly 1.0-8% of CD8+ T cells. Those dominant clonotypes were again the most abundant among CD3+CD56-NKG2C+ cells in a handful of donors, at roughly 25-60.1%. Whether the expanded NKG2C-expressing T cell clones were specific for HCMV antigens remained unclear. The eight sequenced donors were randomly selected healthy volunteers, three men and five women. HCMV serostatus was determined by detecting HCMV-specific IgG in serum with a commercial ELISA kit. Peripheral blood mononuclear cells were isolated from blood by Ficoll density gradient centrifugation. Magnetic immunoseparation with Miltenyi isolation kits was used to isolate CD4+ and CD8+ T cells from PBMC. cDNA synthesis was primed from the TCR beta constant segment and was followed by two successive PCR amplification steps. Libraries were sequenced as 2 x 150 bp reads on Illumina HiSeq 2000/2500, MiSeq or NextSeq. MIGEC was used to demultiplex reads and group reads by UMI, and MiTCR was used to assemble and quantify clonotypes. To exclude erroneous sequences, any TCR cDNA sequence not supported by at least two reads was discarded. The tcR package was used for downstream repertoire analysis, with clonotypes matched between fractions based on CDR3 nucleotide sequence plus V segment. VDJmatch was used to annotate antigen specificity against VDJdb, with one amino acid substitution allowed in CDR3.

This receptor was identified in a man between 50 and 59 years old who received an inactivated influenza vaccine. Donor details come from another sample of the same person, matched by shared clones. Sample: CD4+ T cells sorted from PBMCs, taken 11 to 12 days after vaccination. The chain uses TRBV18 and TRBJ2-1; TRBD1 is possibly the D segment (5 matching bases). CDR3 loop: CASSSDKDEQFF. In nucleotides, the sequence is TGTGCCAGCTCATCGGACAAGGATGAGCAGTTCTTC.